The 8 T cell receptor beta chains presented below share a single source sample, sequenced in a study of blood T cell repertoires in COVID-19. The method was immunoSEQ multiplex PCR; TCRdb's version includes in-frame clones alone and lacks a portion of them. The table lists 66,000 or so clones, around four fifths of them singletons. Sequenced material: peripheral blood. The receptor set was obtained from a human donor in a cohort sampled during active COVID-19.

The chain joins TRBV3-1 (or the pseudogene TRBV3-2) to TRBJ1-5, with D perhaps TRBD1 (5 bases). This CDR3 contains 15 residues. Trimming pared 4 bases from V and 2 bases from J, leaving 12 bases between. Looked up from germline, CDR1 is LGHDT and CDR2 is YNNKEL (reference sequence). This CDR3 is CASSRQGLGNQPQHF. The CDR3 nucleotides are TGTGCCAGCAGCCGCCAGGGCCTGGGCAATCAGCCCCAGCATTTT.

The CDR3 bases are TGTGCCAGCAGCGCTAGCGGGAGGGACACAGATACGCAGTATTTT. This codes for CASSASGRDTDTQYF. This sequence joins TRBV11-1 and TRBJ2-3, with 12 bases identical to TRBD2. Per germline, CDR1 SGHAT and CDR2 FQDESV (reference sequence). The CDR3 sequence is 15 residues long. With V trimmed by 5 bases and J by 2 bases, 2 bases remained unmatched.

The genes are TRBV7-2 and TRBJ2-4; D not certain. There are 15 residues in the CDR3. V was clipped by 1 base and J by 0 bases, with 7 bases between them. Per germline, CDR1 SGHTA and CDR2 FQGNSA. The CDR3 nucleotides read TGTGCCAGCAGCTTAGTCGTAGTAGCCAAAAACATTCAGTACTTC. This translates into CASSLVVVAKNIQYF.

This CDR3 is CAISDGQNYEQYF. The CDR3 nucleotides are TGTGCCATCAGTGATGGACAGAACTACGAGCAGTACTTC. V gene TRBV10-3 combines with J gene TRBJ2-7; TRBD1 might be the D (6 bases). Looked up from germline, CDR1 is ENHRY and CDR2 is SYGVKD. V was pared by 3 bases and J by 3 bases, with 9 bases between. The CDR3 contains 13 residues.

This clone has only a few counts. This chain joins TRBV19 and TRBJ1-5, with a possible D match to TRBD1 (5 bases). The CDR3 extends over 15 amino acids. Germline CDR1 is LNHDA and CDR2 is SQIVND (reference sequence). V was cut by 7 bases and J by 2 bases, with 15 bases left in between. CDR3 bases: TGTGCCAGTAACCCACTTCTAGGGGGCAATCAGCCCCAGCATTTT. Amino acids: CASNPLLGGNQPQHF.

The chain carries TRBV5-1 and TRBJ2-7, with TRBD1 identical over 9 bases. The length of the CDR3 is 15 residues. Losses at the gene ends were 4 bases for V and 1 base for J; bases not matched to a gene: 6. The germline CDR1 and CDR2 sequences are SGHRS and YFSETQ. The CDR3 loop reads CASSHRDRASYEQYF. The CDR3 DNA reads TGCGCCAGCAGCCACCGGGACAGGGCGTCCTACGAGCAGTACTTC.

This sequence joins TRBV29-1 and TRBJ2-2, with D possibly being TRBD1 (5 bases). Looked up from germline, CDR1 is SQVTM and CDR2 is ANQGSEA. CDR3 length: 13 amino acids. The ends were cut back, 3 bases at V and 6 bases at J, with 11 bases in the middle. CDR3 region: CSVDRAGSGELFF. DNA for the CDR3: TGCAGCGTTGACAGGGCTGGTTCCGGGGAGCTGTTTTTT.

The V gene is TRBV19, the J gene TRBJ2-7; 7 bases align to TRBD1. The length of the CDR3 is 14 residues. Germline V gives CDR1 LNHDA, CDR2 SQIVND (reference sequence). J lost 0 bases, V lost 5 bases, and 4 bases had no gene match. The CDR3, as DNA: TGTGCCAGTAGTTACCGGGACAGCTCCTACGAGCAGTACTTC. It codes for CASSYRDSSYEQYF.